The clone carrying this TCR beta chain came up once. What it binds is not known. The data were produced by immunoSEQ multiplex PCR, yet TCRdb's version contains in-frame clones alone and is incomplete. The data contain nearly 30,000 clones, roughly 80% of them singletons. The data originate from a study of vaccination effects on CD4 cells after COVID-19. Study at large: Post-vaccine draws lagged the second dose by a median of 72 days.

This CDR3 is built from 13 residues. Trimming left V 5 bases short and J 7 bases short, with 14 bases between. Germline-derived CDR1 and CDR2 are LNHDA and SQIVND (reference sequence). In the ViraFEST assay, antigen-specific CD4+ clonotypes were identified by expansion after peptide-pool stimulation. After roughly 10 days in culture, the CD4+ T cells were isolated. Subjects were given two BNT162b2 or mRNA-1273 vaccine doses. Recipients of the vaccine had no prior SARS-CoV-2 infection and negative nucleocapsid antibodies. This TCR derives from a human donor who received a COVID-19 vaccine. The J gene is TRBJ1-1, the V gene TRBV19; possibly TRBD1 for D (5 bases). Sequenced material: CD4+ T cells from PBMCs cultured with HCoV-229E spike peptides, taken after COVID-19 vaccination. CDR3: CASSGVGGGEAFF. The CDR3 DNA follows: TGTGCCAGTAGTGGAGTCGGGGGGGGTGAAGCTTTCTTT.